A single sample gave rise to the 21 T cell receptor beta chains below, sequenced in a study of shared clonotypes between healthy human individuals. Measured with immunoSEQ multiplex PCR; TCRdb has only the in-frame clones, and not every one. The sample carries millions of clones, approximately 94% recorded once. The sequenced material came from naive CD4+ T cells sorted from blood. Subset defined: CD45RA+ positively selected. These receptors all stem from a man aged 18 to 35 in good health.

The rearrangement links TRBV30 to TRBJ1-6; D unresolved. The germline gives CDR1 GTSNPN, CDR2 SVGIG (reference sequence). The CDR3 is 12 amino acids. V lost 0 bases, J lost 9 bases, and 6 bases lay in between. CDR3 protein: CAWSVMASPLHF. The CDR3 DNA follows: TGTGCCTGGAGTGTTATGGCTTCACCCCTCCACTTT.

The chain links TRBV28 to TRBJ1-1, with D possibly matching TRBD1 (5 bases). CDR3 length equals 13 residues. Germline V CDR1 and CDR2: MDHEN, SYDVKM. Here the CDR3 reads CASGAPSRTEAFF. The CDR3 DNA sequence: TGTGCGTCCGGGGCTCCAAGTCGGACTGAAGCTTTCTTT.

The gene calls are TRBV7-9 and TRBJ2-5; 7 bases fit TRBD2. Germline assignment: CDR1 SEHNR and CDR2 FQNEAQ (reference sequence). The CDR3 loop spans 13 amino acids. J gave up 7 bases and V 6 bases, and 8 bases lay outside the gene matches. CDR3 loop: CASRPTSPGTQYF. DNA for the CDR3: TGTGCCAGCAGACCGACTAGCCCGGGGACCCAGTACTTC.

This chain joins TRBV19 and TRBJ1-1, with 12 bases that match TRBD1. The CDR3 is 16 amino acids. The germline gives CDR1 LNHDA, CDR2 SQIVND (reference sequence). V shed 6 bases and J 5 bases; nucleotides not matched to a gene: 10. In DNA, the CDR3 is TGTGCCAGTAGCCCCCTTCGGGGACAGGGGGCTACTGAAGCTTTCTTT. As protein: CASSPLRGQGATEAFF.

V usage is TRBV5-1 and J usage is TRBJ2-7; D is undetermined. The CDR3 is made up of 15 amino acids. Germline V gives CDR1 SGHRS, CDR2 YFSETQ. Between the trimmed V and J ends, which lost 2 bases and 3 bases, there was a span of 15 bases. The CDR3 region has the DNA TGCGCCAGCAGCTTCGAACTATCCCCCCGCTACGAGCAGTACTTC. This translates into CASSFELSPRYEQYF.

Comments on this clone: Distinct nucleotide sequences in the sample also encode this CDR3. This chain joins TRBV18 and TRBJ2-3; D uncertain. Between the trimmed V and J ends, which lost 3 bases and 1 base, there was a span of 8 bases. This CDR3 spans 14 amino acids. From germline, CDR1 is KGHSH and CDR2 LQKENI. CDR3 sequence reads: CASSPSLGTDTQYF. The CDR3 nucleotides are TGTGCCAGCTCACCCTCGTTGGGCACAGATACGCAGTATTTT.

Comments on this clone: This sample includes further DNA sequences coding for the same CDR3. The genes are TRBV18 and TRBJ1-2; possibly TRBD1 for D (6 bases). This CDR3 contains 14 residues. The V end was cut by 2 bases, the J end by 2 bases, with 9 bases between. CDR1 and CDR2 from the germline V gene are KGHSH and LQKENI. DNA of the CDR3: TGTGCCAGCTCACCATCCGGGACAAACTATGGCTACACCTTC. This gives the protein CASSPSGTNYGYTF.

The rearrangement joins TRBV30 to TRBJ2-3, with 7 bases lining up with TRBD2. Germline trimming cut 5 bases from V and 7 bases from J; bases unmatched to any gene: 12. CDR1 and CDR2 (germline): GTSNPN, SVGIG (reference sequence). CDR3 size: 14 residues. The CDR3 is CAWSRGRSGNTQYF. In DNA form, the CDR3 reads TGTGCCTGGTCGCGGGGGAGGTCGGGTAATACGCAGTATTTT.

This CDR3 reads CASSLSSGIRNEQFF. The CDR3 nucleotides are TGTGCCAGCAGTTTATCTAGCGGGATAAGGAATGAGCAGTTCTTC. J is TRBJ2-1 and V is TRBV27; TRBD2 agrees at 8 bases. Germline V gene data show CDR1 as MNHEY and CDR2 as SMNVEV (reference sequence). CDR3 length: 15 residues. V dropped 0 bases and J dropped 7; count of bases not matched to a gene: 5.

This clone was counted once. This rearrangement joins TRBV19 to TRBJ1-5, with 7 bases matching TRBD1. V lost 6 bases and J lost 7; bases outside the gene matches: 9. Looked up from germline, CDR1 is LNHDA and CDR2 is SQIVND (reference sequence). The CDR3 loop spans 14 amino acids. The CDR3 DNA reads as TGTGCCAGTAGGAAAACAGGGGCCGGGCAGCCCCAGCATTTT. Amino acids: CASRKTGAGQPQHF.

This CDR3 is CASSLGGTKPYEQYF. The DNA of the CDR3 is TGTGCCAGCAGCCTAGGTGGGACCAAACCGTACGAGCAGTACTTC. The chain carries TRBV11-2 and TRBJ2-7; either TRBD1 or TRBD2 may supply D (5 bases each). The V gene lost 5 bases and the J gene lost 4 bases, with 18 bases spanning the gap. The CDR3 is 15 amino acids. Germline V gene sequence: CDR1 SGHAT, CDR2 FQNNGV. The full variable domain, in which reference TRBV11-2 and TRBJ2-7 provide the parts outside the CDR3, is EAGVAQSPRYKIIEKRQSVAFWCNPISGHATLYWYQQILGQGPKLLIQFQNNGVVDDSQLPKDRFSAERLKGVDSTLKIQPAKLEDSAVYLCASSLGGTKPYEQYFGPGTRLTVT.

V and J are TRBV18 and TRBJ2-2; D uncertain. V was pared by 8 bases and J by 7 bases, with 14 bases between. Germline values: CDR1 KGHSH, CDR2 LQKENI. This CDR3 contains 13 residues. Here the CDR3 reads CASTITVGGELFF. The CDR3 DNA follows: TGTGCCAGCACCATAACAGTCGGCGGGGAGCTGTTTTTT.

This chain uses TRBV19 with TRBJ2-1; no reliable D call. Trimming left V 9 bases short and J 8 bases short, with 20 bases between. Germline CDR1 is LNHDA and CDR2 is SQIVND (reference sequence). CDR3 length: 14 amino acids. This CDR3 reads CASSVGFISDEQFF. In DNA form, the CDR3 reads TGTGCCAGCTCCGTGGGGTTTATTTCGGATGAGCAGTTCTTC.

V usage is TRBV7-2 and J usage is TRBJ2-1; 11 bases are shared with TRBD2. This CDR3 comprises 14 residues. CDR1 SGHTA and CDR2 FQGNSA come from the germline V gene. The J segment lost 5 bases and the V segment lost 7 bases, leaving 4 bases of the junction unmatched. CDR3 protein: CASKSSGGNNEQFF. DNA of the CDR3: TGTGCCAGCAAGTCTAGCGGGGGGAACAATGAGCAGTTCTTC.

This rearrangement joins TRBV4-3 to TRBJ1-2, with 8 positions matching TRBD1. The CDR3 length is 14 residues. Unmatched junction bases numbered 2, after V lost 1 base and J lost 4 bases. Germline lookup yields CDR1 LGHNA and CDR2 YSLEER. Written as DNA, the CDR3 is TGCGCCAGCAGCCAAGCCGGGACAGGCTATGGCTACACCTTC. Amino acids: CASSQAGTGYGYTF.

V usage is TRBV30 and J usage is TRBJ1-1; D uncertain. The V end lost 1 base, the J end lost 0 bases, and 9 bases lay between the germline ends. The CDR3 spans 14 residues. Germline V gene lookup returns CDR1 GTSNPN and CDR2 SVGIG (reference sequence). The CDR3 DNA reads as TGTGCCTGGAGTGCCCGGGCCATGAACACTGAAGCTTTCTTT. Translated: CAWSARAMNTEAFF.

This clone was recorded only once. The chain links TRBV19 to TRBJ2-7, with a weak D call TRBD2 (6 bases). V was clipped by 6 bases and J by 0 bases, with 12 bases between them. From germline, CDR1 is LNHDA and CDR2 SQIVND (reference sequence). The CDR3 extends over 14 amino acids. The DNA of the CDR3 is TGTGCCAGTAGCCAGGGCGGGGTCTCCTACGAGCAGTACTTC. This codes for CASSQGGVSYEQYF.

J is TRBJ1-4 and V is TRBV5-1; possible D gene TRBD1, 5 bases. Trimming pared 3 bases from V and 7 bases from J, leaving 16 bases between. This CDR3 has 15 amino acids. The V gene's germline CDR1 is SGHRS and CDR2 YFSETQ. The CDR3 loop reads CASSSEGSMSEKLFF. CDR3 nucleotide sequence: TGCGCCAGCAGCTCCGAGGGGTCTATGAGTGAAAAACTGTTTTTT.

V gene TRBV27 combines with J gene TRBJ1-3; D remains unclear. The CDR3 is 13 residues long. Between the trimmed V and J ends, which lost 8 bases and 8 bases, there was a span of 16 bases. In germline, CDR1 is MNHEY, CDR2 SMNVEV (reference sequence). Here the CDR3 DNA reads TGTGCCAGCCGCCCCTTCAGTCGAGACACCATATATTTT. This gives the protein CASRPFSRDTIYF.

The V and J genes are TRBV2 and TRBJ2-3; no reliable D call. The CDR3 length is 15 residues. With 6 bases removed from V and 2 bases from J, the gap between germline ends came to 15 bases. Germline CDR1 SNHLY, CDR2 FYNNEI. CDR3 sequence: CASRPPGGLTDTQYF. The DNA for the CDR3 is TGTGCCAGCAGGCCTCCGGGCGGCCTCACAGATACGCAGTATTTT. Drawing the rest from reference TRBV2 and TRBJ2-3, the complete variable domain is EPEVTQTPSHQVTQMGQEVILRCVPISNHLYFYWYRQILGQKVEFLVSFYNNEISEKSEIFDDQFSVERPDGSNFTLKIRSTKLEDSAMYFCASRPPGGLTDTQYFGPGTRLTVL.

This clone was counted only a few times. The chain combines TRBV30 with TRBJ1-6, with 7 bases lining up with TRBD1. From germline, CDR1 is GTSNPN and CDR2 SVGIG (reference sequence). V was pared by 4 bases and J by 9 bases, with 12 bases of the junction left unmatched. The CDR3 has 15 residues. DNA of the CDR3: TGTGCCTGGATGGGTTCCAGACAGGGCGGTTCACCCCTCCACTTT. Protein product: CAWMGSRQGGSPLHF. Together with reference TRBV30 and TRBJ1-6, the CDR3 gives the full variable domain: SQTIHQWPATLVQPVGSPLSLECTVEGTSNPNLYWYRQAAGRGLQLLFYSVGIGQISSEVPQNLSASRPQDRQFILSSKKLLLSDSGFYLCAWMGSRQGGSPLHFGNGTRLTVT.